This T cell receptor (beta chain) was observed in a study of cytomegalovirus exposure and HLA in healthy donors. Germline values: CDR1 MNHEY, CDR2 SVGAGI. The CDR3 runs to 13 residues. V was pared by 0 bases and J by 8 bases, with 10 bases between. Turning to this clone: At the DNA level, this CDR3 is encoded by other sequences in the same sample as well.

13 Jbeta primers and 60 Vbeta primers were used for the PCR. Using immunoSEQ multiplex PCR, the repertoire was profiled, and TCRdb retains in-frame clones only, with some absent. The data contain over 80,000 clones, 81% of them singletons. This receptor was identified in a man aged 40-49 years in good health and CMV-seropositive. The sample consisted of PBMCs. The rearrangement links TRBV6-5 to TRBJ1-2, with no clear D. The CDR3 DNA reads as TGTGCCAGCAGTTACTCCCAGGCGGGCGGCTACACCTTC. Its protein is CASSYSQAGGYTF.